Below, 13 T cell receptor beta chains from the same sample are listed, as sequenced in a study of response to subunit inactivated influenza vaccine. MiXCR, run by TCRdb on the RT-PCR reads, gives a single entry per CDR3 protein. Here the sample spans about 500,000 distinct CDR3 sequences, approximately 15% being singletons. The input for sequencing was CD4+ T cells sorted from PBMCs, taken approximately 25 months after vaccination. These receptors were taken from a man aged 50-75 years who received an inactivated influenza vaccine.

In its sample, this clonotype was seen a few times. At one boundary the junction diverges from the germline segment, which might be a read error. This chain connects TRBV20-1 to TRBJ2-1, with 11 positions matching TRBD2. The CDR3 totals 11 residues. Germline V lookup: CDR1 DFQATT, CDR2 SNEGSKA (reference sequence). The CDR3: CSARLAGGRIF. The CDR3 bases are TGCAGTGCTAGGCTAGCGGGAGGACGTATCTTC.

This clonotype came up a few times. This rearrangement joins TRBV4-1 to TRBJ2-5; D is perhaps TRBD1 (6 bases). CDR3 length: 19 residues. V lost 0 bases, J lost 0 bases, and 20 bases lay in between. In germline, CDR1 is MGHRA, CDR2 YSYEKL. CDR3 in amino acids: CASSQDRTESRWYQETQYF. The CDR3 region has the DNA TGCGCCAGCAGCCAAGACCGGACAGAGTCTAGGTGGTACCAAGAGACCCAGTACTTC.

CDR3 sequence: CASSERTGGEQYF. The CDR3 DNA reads TGTGCCAGCAGCGAAAGGACAGGGGGCGAGCAGTACTTC. The chain recombines TRBV11-1 with TRBJ2-7, with 10 bases identical to TRBD1. This CDR3 has 13 residues. Germline-derived CDR1 and CDR2 are SGHAT and FQDESV (reference sequence). Unmatched junction bases numbered 4, after V lost 5 bases and J lost 6 bases.

This clonotype occurred a few times. The gene calls are TRBV28 and TRBJ1-5; tentative D call: TRBD1 (5 bases). The CDR3 is made up of 15 amino acids. Trimming cost V 3 bases and J 2 bases, with 11 bases left between them. CDR1 is MDHEN, CDR2 SYDVKM, per germline. The CDR3 coding sequence is TGTGCCAGCAGTTTCCACAGAGGGGGCAATCAGCCCCAGCATTTT. Its protein product is CASSFHRGGNQPQHF.

V and J are TRBV4-1 and TRBJ1-2; D may be TRBD1 (6 bases). This CDR3 contains 17 residues. V shed 0 bases and J shed 2 bases, with 16 bases lying between them. In germline, CDR1 is MGHRA, CDR2 YSYEKL. The CDR3 sequence is CASSQDRGGPKNYGYTF. The CDR3 DNA is TGCGCCAGCAGCCAAGACCGTGGGGGGCCGAAGAACTATGGCTACACCTTC.

The chain combines TRBV20-1 with TRBJ2-3, with TRBD2 as a possible D gene (5 bases). Germline CDR1 is DFQATT and CDR2 is SNEGSKA (reference sequence). Trimming took 3 bases from V and 2 from J, leaving 18 bases between them. CDR3 length: 16 amino acids. The CDR3 region is CSASGESGRTTDTQYF. The CDR3 DNA sequence: TGCAGTGCTAGTGGGGAGTCGGGCAGGACCACAGATACGCAGTATTTT.

This rearrangement joins TRBV30 to TRBJ2-1; no definite D call. Trimming removed 6 bases at V and 7 bases at J, with 13 bases between. Looked up from germline, CDR1 is GTSNPN and CDR2 is SVGIG (reference sequence). The CDR3 sequence is 12 residues long. The CDR3: CACALDHNEQFF. CDR3 nucleotide sequence: TGTGCCTGTGCCCTGGACCATAATGAGCAGTTCTTC.

A few counts support this clonotype. The rearrangement joins TRBV2 to TRBJ2-1; TRBD1 or TRBD2 may be the D gene (5 bases each). CDR1 and CDR2 from the germline V gene are SNHLY and FYNNEI. The V end was cut by 8 bases, the J end by 2 bases, with 13 bases between. The CDR3 has 14 amino acids. The CDR3 loop is CASLGDAAYNEQFF. CDR3 DNA: TGTGCCAGCCTTGGGGACGCCGCCTACAATGAGCAGTTCTTC. Full variable domain (missing parts from reference TRBV2 and TRBJ2-1): EPEVTQTPSHQVTQMGQEVILRCVPISNHLYFYWYRQILGQKVEFLVSFYNNEISEKSEIFDDQFSVERPDGSNFTLKIRSTKLEDSAMYFCASLGDAAYNEQFFGPGTRLTVL.

This sequence joins TRBV20-1 and TRBJ2-7; D not resolved. Trimming removed 2 bases at V and 0 bases at J, with 17 bases between. This CDR3 spans 16 amino acids. Germline lookup yields CDR1 DFQATT and CDR2 SNEGSKA (reference sequence). The CDR3 reads CSARPTPFVSSYEQYF. The DNA of the CDR3 is TGCAGTGCTAGACCCACCCCTTTTGTCAGCTCCTACGAGCAGTACTTC.

The chain joins TRBV6-2 or TRBV6-3 to TRBJ2-7; 9 nucleotides align to TRBD1. Germline V lookup: CDR1 MNHEY, CDR2 SVGEGT. Losses at the gene ends were 5 bases for V and 4 bases for J; bases not matched to a gene: 3. The CDR3 is made up of 13 amino acids. CDR3 DNA: TGTGCCAGCAGTCACAGGGGGCGATACGAGCAGTACTTC. Translated, it gives CASSHRGRYEQYF.

This clonotype was counted a few times. The chain recombines TRBV24-1 with TRBJ1-3; a weak D match, TRBD1 (5 bases). Germline V gives CDR1 KGHDR, CDR2 SFDVKD. The V and J ends lost 2 bases and 0 bases respectively, with 16 bases between them. The CDR3 is 18 residues long. The CDR3 DNA follows: TGTGCCACCAGTGATTCGAGGCAGGGTGCAAACTCTGGAAACACCATATATTTT. It encodes CATSDSRQGANSGNTIYF.

This clonotype showed up just a few times. The CDR3 is CASSSSDILFQFF. CDR3 coding DNA: TGTGCCAGCAGTTCCTCGGACATCCTGTTTCAGTTCTTC. The rearrangement links TRBV27 to TRBJ2-1; the D gene is possibly TRBD1 (5 bases). V lost 4 bases and J 13 bases, leaving 17 bases between the germline ends. The CDR3 extends over 13 amino acids. The germline V gene encodes CDR1 MNHEY and CDR2 SMNVEV (reference sequence).

This clonotype was counted a few times. The chain has TRBV20-1 and TRBJ2-7; maybe TRBD1 (6 bases). The CDR3 runs to 11 residues. Trimming removed 4 bases from V and 5 bases from J, with 9 bases in between. Germline V gives CDR1 DFQATT, CDR2 SNEGSKA (reference sequence). The chain's CDR3 is CSATQGNEQYF. In DNA form, the CDR3 reads TGCAGTGCTACACAGGGAAACGAGCAGTACTTC.